Listed below are T cell receptor beta chains from one sample, sequenced in a study of vaccination effects on CD4 cells after COVID-19. The assay was immunoSEQ multiplex PCR, and TCRdb's table has in-frame clones only and misses some. The table lists tens of thousands of clones, 73% of them singletons. No cognate antigen is known for these TCRs. The specimen was CD4+ T cells from PBMCs cultured with SARS-CoV-2 spike peptides, collected after COVID-19 vaccination. Receptor source: a human donor who received a COVID-19 vaccine. Both conserved end residues are part of each CDR3. Fields, in order: V gene, clone size, D gene, J gene, CDR3 length, CDR3 DNA, CDR3 protein. D genes are given only for firm matches. Rows may omit the clone size; those that give it use once, few, many or a size class.

v_gene: TRBV24-1
abundance: NA
d_gene: NA
j_gene: TRBJ1-1
len: 16
CDR3nt: TGTGCCACCCAAGAGGGGGGGGGCAACCTGAACACTGAAGCTTTCTTT
CDR3aa: CATQEGGGNLNTEAFF

v_gene: TRBV11-2
abundance: NA
d_gene: NA
j_gene: TRBJ2-1
len: 12
CDR3nt: TGTGCCAGCAGCTCCGAAAACAATGAGCAGTTCTTC
CDR3aa: CASSSENNEQFF

v_gene: TRBV27
abundance: few
d_gene: NA
j_gene: TRBJ1-6
len: 14
CDR3nt: TGTGCCAGCAGTTCGAGGGGAGGGAATTCACCCCTCCACTTT
CDR3aa: CASSSRGGNSPLHF

v_gene: TRBV7-8
abundance: NA
d_gene: NA
j_gene: TRBJ2-2
len: 15
CDR3nt: TGTGCCAGCAGCTACATCAGGGGGAGGACCGGGGAGCTGTTTTTT
CDR3aa: CASSYIRGRTGELFF

v_gene: TRBV4-1
abundance: once
d_gene: NA
j_gene: TRBJ2-1
len: 15
CDR3nt: TGCGCCAGCAGCCGCCCTGGTCGAATCGACAATGAGCAGTTCTTC
CDR3aa: CASSRPGRIDNEQFF

v_gene: TRBV5-8
abundance: NA
d_gene: NA
j_gene: TRBJ2-4
len: 16
CDR3nt: TGTGCCAGCAGCTTCGGGCGCACACAAGCCAAAAACATTCAGTACTTC
CDR3aa: CASSFGRTQAKNIQYF

v_gene: TRBV20-1
abundance: NA
d_gene: TRBD1
j_gene: TRBJ1-2
len: 11
CDR3nt: TGCAGTGCTATCGACAGGGCCGGCTACACCTTC
CDR3aa: CSAIDRAGYTF

v_gene: TRBV7-2
abundance: NA
d_gene: TRBD2
j_gene: TRBJ2-7
len: 15
CDR3nt: TGTGCCAGCAGCTTAGCAGCGGGGGGGGTCTACGAGCAGTACTTC
CDR3aa: CASSLAAGGVYEQYF

v_gene: TRBV7-9
abundance: NA
d_gene: NA
j_gene: TRBJ2-3
len: 16
CDR3nt: TGTGCCAGCAGCAGCCGCCGGACAGCCGCCACAGATACGCAGTATTTT
CDR3aa: CASSSRRTAATDTQYF

v_gene: TRBV9
abundance: few
d_gene: TRBD2
j_gene: TRBJ2-7
len: 14
CDR3nt: TGTGCCAGCAGCGTGAGAAGCGGGAGCTACGAGCAGTACTTC
CDR3aa: CASSVRSGSYEQYF

v_gene: TRBV19
abundance: NA
d_gene: TRBD1
j_gene: TRBJ2-5
len: 16
CDR3nt: TGTGCCAGTAGTCCCCAGGGACAGGGGCTTTTAGAGACCCAGTACTTC
CDR3aa: CASSPQGQGLLETQYF

v_gene: TRBV19
abundance: NA
d_gene: TRBD1
j_gene: TRBJ1-1
len: 17
CDR3nt: TGTGCCAGCCCACCCACAAGCGGACAGGGGAGTTGGACTGAAGCTTTCTTT
CDR3aa: CASPPTSGQGSWTEAFF

v_gene: TRBV3-1/TRBV3-2
abundance: NA
d_gene: NA
j_gene: TRBJ1-6
len: 18
CDR3nt: TGTGCCAGCAGCCAAAGGTTGGTCAGGGGAAAAAGAAATTCACCCCTCCACTTT
CDR3aa: CASSQRLVRGKRNSPLHF

v_gene: TRBV6-5
abundance: few
d_gene: TRBD2
j_gene: TRBJ2-1
len: 15
CDR3nt: TGTGCCAGCACCCCAAGGACTAGCGGGAGTAATGAGCAGTTCTTC
CDR3aa: CASTPRTSGSNEQFF

v_gene: TRBV4-1
abundance: NA
d_gene: NA
j_gene: TRBJ2-2
len: 16
CDR3nt: TGCGCCAGCAGCCAGGCAACCGGGCCTAACACCGGGGAGCTGTTTTTT
CDR3aa: CASSQATGPNTGELFF

v_gene: TRBV15
abundance: NA
d_gene: TRBD1
j_gene: TRBJ1-2
len: 15
CDR3nt: TGTGCCACCAGCTTAAGAGGGGGCGCGGTCCATGGCTACACCTTC
CDR3aa: CATSLRGGAVHGYTF

v_gene: TRBV6-4
abundance: few
d_gene: NA
j_gene: TRBJ2-3
len: 12
CDR3nt: TGTGCCAGCAGTGAAACAGGAGATACGCAGTATTTT
CDR3aa: CASSETGDTQYF

v_gene: TRBV29-1
abundance: NA
d_gene: NA
j_gene: TRBJ2-6
len: 14
CDR3nt: TGCAGCGTTGAAGCCGGGGCCGGGGCCAACGTCCTGACTTTC
CDR3aa: CSVEAGAGANVLTF

v_gene: TRBV5-1
abundance: NA
d_gene: TRBD1
j_gene: TRBJ1-2
len: 15
CDR3nt: TGCGCCAGCAGCAACTTGGGGCAGGGGGCTCGGGGCTACACCTTC
CDR3aa: CASSNLGQGARGYTF

v_gene: TRBV2
abundance: NA
d_gene: NA
j_gene: TRBJ1-3
len: 13
CDR3nt: TGTGCCAGCACGTCACTGAGGGGAAACACCATATATTTT
CDR3aa: CASTSLRGNTIYF

v_gene: TRBV18
abundance: NA
d_gene: NA
j_gene: TRBJ2-1
len: 16
CDR3nt: TGTGCCAGCTCCCAGAGTAGCGGTTACTCCTACAATGAGCAGTTCTTC
CDR3aa: CASSQSSGYSYNEQFF

v_gene: TRBV6-5
abundance: NA
d_gene: TRBD1
j_gene: TRBJ1-2
len: 15
CDR3nt: TGTGCCAGCAGGGGGACGGGACAGGGGAGCTATGGCTACACCTTC
CDR3aa: CASRGTGQGSYGYTF